One and the same sample provided the 31 T cell receptor beta chains below, sequenced in a study of blood T cell repertoires in COVID-19. Using immunoSEQ multiplex PCR, the repertoire was profiled, and TCRdb retains in-frame clones only, with some absent. The sample includes approximately 53,000 clones, 87% of them seen just once. The sequenced sample was peripheral blood. These receptors all come from a woman aged 80 or older with COVID-19, enrolled during active disease.

This chain connects TRBV2 to TRBJ2-3, with 16 nucleotides matching TRBD2. The trim removed 10 bases at V and 5 bases at J, leaving 6 bases unmatched. This CDR3 is built from 15 residues. Germline V gene sequence: CDR1 SNHLY, CDR2 FYNNEI. As DNA, the CDR3 is TGTGCCACCGGGACTAGCGGGGGGGGTGGAGATACGCAGTATTTT. Its translation is CATGTSGGGGDTQYF.

V and J are TRBV4-2 and TRBJ2-5; 11 positions agree with TRBD2. Germline lookup yields CDR1 LGHNA and CDR2 YNFKEQ. V gave up 1 base and J gave up 3 bases; unmatched junction bases: 7. The CDR3 length is 17 residues. The CDR3 coding sequence is TGTGCCAGCAGCCAAGGGTGGGGACTAGCGGAAAAAGAGACCCAGTACTTC. It codes for CASSQGWGLAEKETQYF.

The chain carries TRBV19 and TRBJ1-2; tentatively, D is TRBD1 (6 bases). The germline CDR1 and CDR2 sequences are LNHDA and SQIVND (reference sequence). CDR3 size: 16 residues. The ends were cut back, 3 bases at V and 8 bases at J, with 22 bases in the middle. The DNA of the CDR3 is TGTGCCAGTAGTATGGAACGCACAGGGTTCGGTTACGGCTACACCTTC. It codes for CASSMERTGFGYGYTF.

CDR3 in amino acids: CASSLGAIGGSGNTIYF. CDR3 nucleotides: TGTGCCAGCAGCTTAGGGGCTATCGGGGGCTCTGGAAACACCATATATTTT. The rearrangement links TRBV7-8 to TRBJ1-3; weak D call: TRBD1 (5 bases). The CDR3 contains 17 residues. From germline, CDR1 is SGHVS and CDR2 FQNEAQ. The V end lost 1 base, the J end lost 0 bases, and 13 bases lay between the germline ends.

This clone was counted a single time. The chain uses TRBV18 and TRBJ1-1, with unresolved D. The V end was cut by 6 bases, the J end by 2 bases, with 16 bases between. There are 15 residues in the CDR3. CDR1 is KGHSH, CDR2 LQKENI, per germline. The CDR3 region has the DNA TGTGCCAGCTCCCCCCGTGGTTCTAGTAACACTGAAGCTTTCTTT. Translation: CASSPRGSSNTEAFF.

This clone was picked up one time. The chain uses TRBV30 and TRBJ2-7, with 7 bases fitting TRBD1. CDR1 GTSNPN and CDR2 SVGIG come from the germline V gene (reference sequence). The CDR3 has 15 amino acids. V was clipped by 6 bases and J by 0 bases; unmatched bases: 11. This CDR3 reads CACHRLDRNSYEQYF. The CDR3 DNA reads TGTGCCTGCCACCGACTGGACAGGAACTCCTACGAGCAGTACTTC.

The chain is built from TRBV3-1 (or the pseudogene TRBV3-2) and TRBJ2-3; maybe TRBD2 (6 bases). The CDR3 is 14 residues long. Germline-derived CDR1 and CDR2 are LGHDT and YNNKEL (reference sequence). Trimming removed 3 bases from V and 2 bases from J, with 9 bases in between. CDR3 residues: CASSHSGDTDTQYF. CDR3 in DNA: TGTGCCAGCAGCCATAGCGGAGACACAGATACGCAGTATTTT.

This chain joins TRBV5-1 and TRBJ1-2; D is possibly TRBD1 (5 bases). The germline V gene has CDR1 SGHRS and CDR2 YFSETQ. The CDR3 sequence is 14 residues long. V shed 1 base and J shed 4 bases, with 11 bases lying between them. The CDR3 is CASSLMQGGYGYTF. DNA of the CDR3: TGCGCCAGCAGCTTGATGCAGGGTGGCTATGGCTACACCTTC.

The chain links TRBV12-5 to TRBJ1-2; 7 bases are a match to TRBD1. In germline, CDR1 is LGHNT, CDR2 FRNRAP. This CDR3 has 14 residues. After removal of 2 bases from V and 2 bases from J, the junction contained 2 bases not matched to a gene. The CDR3 sequence is CASGLLTGNYGYTF. DNA of the CDR3: TGTGCTAGTGGTTTGCTGACAGGGAACTATGGCTACACCTTC.

This clone appeared once. This chain uses TRBV7-3 with TRBJ2-1; a possible D gene is TRBD2 (6 bases). The V and J ends lost 7 bases and 0 bases respectively, with 16 bases between them. CDR1 is SGHTA and CDR2 is FQGTGA in the germline V gene. There are 16 residues in the CDR3. Here the CDR3 reads CASTPLGGSSYNEQFF. Written as DNA, the CDR3 is TGTGCCAGCACCCCCTTGGGGGGAAGCTCCTACAATGAGCAGTTCTTC.

This sequence joins TRBV7-2 and TRBJ2-3, with D maybe TRBD2 (5 bases). From germline, CDR1 is SGHTA and CDR2 FQGNSA. This CDR3 is built from 12 residues. V gave up 7 bases and J gave up 6 bases, with 11 bases separating them. The CDR3, as DNA: TGTGCCAGCACCCTGAGGAGGGATACGCAGTATTTT. As protein: CASTLRRDTQYF.

The rearrangement links TRBV3-1 (or the pseudogene TRBV3-2) to TRBJ2-7; 9 bases match TRBD1. This CDR3 spans 14 amino acids. J was trimmed by 5 bases and V by 6 bases; bases with no gene match: 8. Germline loops: CDR1 LGHDT, CDR2 YNNKEL (reference sequence). CDR3 DNA: TGTGCCAGCAGACAAACCGGGACAGGGAACGAGCAGTACTTC. This translates into CASRQTGTGNEQYF.

This clone was found once. This chain uses TRBV5-4 with TRBJ2-3; 10 nucleotides agree with TRBD2. Looked up from germline, CDR1 is SGHNT and CDR2 is YYREEE (reference sequence). The V segment lost 4 bases and the J segment 7 bases; nucleotides outside the gene matches: 9. This CDR3 has 15 amino acids. CDR3 residues: CASSQASGGRHTQYF. CDR3 coding DNA: TGTGCCAGCAGCCAAGCTAGCGGGGGTCGACATACGCAGTATTTT.

The chain recombines TRBV24-1 with TRBJ2-1; D gene ambiguous. V was cut by 4 bases and J by 0 bases, with 15 bases left in between. The CDR3 is made up of 17 amino acids. Germline V gene sequence: CDR1 KGHDR, CDR2 SFDVKD. The CDR3 spells CATSDLTPKSSYNEQFF. CDR3 coding DNA: TGTGCCACCAGTGACCTAACGCCAAAGAGCTCCTACAATGAGCAGTTCTTC.

CDR3 sequence: CSAGGAGAYEQYF. The CDR3 DNA reads TGCAGTGCTGGTGGAGCGGGGGCCTACGAGCAGTACTTC. The V gene is TRBV20-1, the J gene TRBJ2-7, with TRBD2 matching over 8 bases. Germline lookup yields CDR1 DFQATT and CDR2 SNEGSKA (reference sequence). The junction had 5 bases not matched to a gene; V was cut back by 5 bases and J by 2 bases. The length of the CDR3 is 13 residues.

To note about this clone: At one of its ends the junction is not consistent with the germline gene, which may arise from a read error. V is TRBV5-1 and J is TRBJ1-1; D is perhaps TRBD1 (5 bases). Germline CDR1 reads SGHRS; CDR2 reads YFSETQ. This CDR3 region has 14 residues. The CDR3 sequence: CASTLAGSGTEAFF. CDR3 bases: TGCGCCAGCACCTTGGCAGGGTCGGGCACTGAAGCTTTCTTT.

This chain connects TRBV3-1 (or the pseudogene TRBV3-2) to TRBJ1-1; possible D gene TRBD1, 5 bases. There are 12 residues in the CDR3. Trimming removed 0 bases at V and 11 bases at J, with 10 bases between. From germline, CDR1 is LGHDT and CDR2 YNNKEL (reference sequence). CDR3 nucleotide sequence: TGTGCCAGCAGCCAAGAGGGGCTGGGTGCTTTCTTT. It is translated as CASSQEGLGAFF.

The chain links TRBV30 to TRBJ1-2, with 8 bases fitting TRBD1. The V segment lost 0 bases and the J segment 3 bases; nucleotides outside the gene matches: 6. Germline CDR1 and CDR2: GTSNPN and SVGIG (reference sequence). The CDR3 is 15 residues long. The DNA for the CDR3 is TGTGCCTGGAGTGTTGGACAGGGAATCGACTATGGCTACACCTTC. As protein: CAWSVGQGIDYGYTF.

The CDR3, as DNA: TGTGCCAGCAGCCCACTAACCGGGTCTACCGGGGAGCTGTTTTTT. Translation: CASSPLTGSTGELFF. This rearrangement joins TRBV14 to TRBJ2-2; D uncertain. CDR1 is SGHDN, CDR2 FVKESK, per germline. The CDR3 is made up of 15 amino acids. The V and J ends lost 4 bases and 5 bases respectively, with 14 bases between them.

The rearrangement joins TRBV9 to TRBJ1-3; no definite D call. The CDR3 sequence is 16 residues long. Germline V CDR1 and CDR2: SGDLS, YYNGEE. V gave up 0 bases and J gave up 4 bases, with 14 bases separating them. CDR3 coding DNA: TGTGCCAGCAGCGTAGGATTCGGGGATGGAGGAAACACCATATATTTT. Amino acids: CASSVGFGDGGNTIYF.

V usage is TRBV5-1 and J usage is TRBJ1-3, with 9 positions matching TRBD1. This CDR3 has 18 amino acids. Trimming removed 2 bases from V and 0 bases from J; junction bases left unmatched: 9. Germline assignment: CDR1 SGHRS and CDR2 YFSETQ. The CDR3: CASSLNAGQGSSGNTIYF. CDR3 nucleotides: TGCGCCAGCAGCTTAAACGCCGGACAGGGGAGCTCTGGAAACACCATATATTTT.

This clone came up a few times. The chain couples TRBV6-1 to TRBJ2-7; 9 nucleotides agree with TRBD1. V shed 3 bases, J shed 2 bases, and the junction held 2 bases outside the gene matches. This CDR3 contains 14 residues. Per the germline V gene, CDR1 is MNHNS and CDR2 is SASEGT. Here the CDR3 DNA reads TGTGCCAGCAGTGAGGACAGGGGAACCTACGAGCAGTACTTC. Amino acid sequence: CASSEDRGTYEQYF.

The V gene is TRBV6-1, the J gene TRBJ2-1; TRBD2 might be the D (5 bases). V lost 3 bases to trimming and J lost 15 bases, with 18 bases between them. Germline V gene sequence: CDR1 MNHNS, CDR2 SASEGT. This CDR3 has 13 residues. Here the CDR3 reads CASSDSFAGYRFF. CDR3 in DNA: TGTGCCAGCAGTGATTCGTTCGCGGGCTATCGGTTCTTC.

The chain is built from TRBV19 and TRBJ1-1; the match to TRBD1 covers 12 bases. The germline V gene has CDR1 LNHDA and CDR2 SQIVND (reference sequence). The CDR3 runs to 17 residues. V gave up 8 bases and J gave up 0 bases; unmatched junction bases: 10. The CDR3 region is CASRVRDRGRVNTEAFF. The CDR3 bases are TGTGCCAGTCGGGTCCGGGACAGGGGGCGAGTGAACACTGAAGCTTTCTTT.

V and J are TRBV7-2 and TRBJ2-1; 11 bases are shared with TRBD1. CDR1 is SGHTA, CDR2 FQGNSA, per germline. The CDR3 contains 14 residues. The trim removed 6 bases at V and 4 bases at J, leaving 2 bases unmatched. The CDR3 bases are TGTGCCAGCAGTGGACAGGGGGCTTACAATGAGCAGTTCTTC. It is translated as CASSGQGAYNEQFF.

In its sample, this clone ranks as medium-sized. The chain couples TRBV6-1 to TRBJ2-5; 10 bases match TRBD2. The CDR3 totals 18 residues. V lost 1 base, J lost 6 bases, and 14 bases stayed unmatched. Germline V lookup: CDR1 MNHNS, CDR2 SASEGT. CDR3: CASSEEIPLAGPRKTQYF. The CDR3 DNA reads as TGTGCCAGCAGTGAAGAGATCCCACTAGCGGGGCCTCGGAAGACCCAGTACTTC.

The chain couples TRBV5-6 to TRBJ2-3; TRBD2 aligns across 8 bases. The germline gives CDR1 SGHDT, CDR2 YYEEEE. The CDR3 contains 16 residues. The V and J ends lost 4 bases and 11 bases, in that order; junction bases with no gene match: 18. This CDR3 is CASSPPGAGIGREQYF. In nucleotides, the CDR3 is TGTGCCAGCAGCCCACCGGGAGCCGGGATCGGGAGGGAGCAGTATTTT.

This clone was observed a single time. The rearrangement joins TRBV27 to TRBJ1-4; 7 bases align to TRBD1. V was clipped by 4 bases and J by 10 bases; unmatched bases: 6. This CDR3 comprises 13 residues. CDR1 is MNHEY, CDR2 SMNVEV, per germline (reference sequence). The CDR3: CASSSGTVGKLFF. Here the CDR3 DNA reads TGTGCCAGCAGTTCGGGGACAGTCGGAAAACTGTTTTTT.

In this sample, this clone turned up a few times. Here the CDR3 DNA reads TGTGCCACCTACGACCACAGGGGACGACAGCCCCAGCATTTT. Amino acid sequence: CATYDHRGRQPQHF. V gene TRBV6-6 combines with J gene TRBJ1-5; 7 nucleotides align to TRBD1. Germline V gene data show CDR1 as MNHNY and CDR2 as SVGAGI (reference sequence). This CDR3 contains 14 residues. After removal of 10 bases from V and 7 bases from J, the junction contained 13 bases not matched to a gene.

V and J are TRBV6-5 and TRBJ2-3; 7 bases align to TRBD1. The germline gives CDR1 MNHEY, CDR2 SVGAGI. The CDR3 length is 13 residues. V shed 6 bases, J shed 3 bases, and the junction held 3 bases outside the gene matches. The DNA for the CDR3 is TGTGCCAGCAGAGCGACAGGGACAGATACGCAGTATTTT. Amino acids: CASRATGTDTQYF.

CDR3 sequence reads: CASRTGPEQYF. DNA for the CDR3: TGTGCCAGCAGGACGGGTCCCGAGCAGTACTTC. This chain connects TRBV6-5 to TRBJ2-7; D is ambiguous. CDR3 length: 11 residues. Germline CDR1 is MNHEY and CDR2 is SVGAGI. V lost 6 bases and J lost 6, with 9 bases in between.